This T cell receptor beta chain derives from a study of shared clonotypes between healthy human individuals. TCRdb's copy holds only in-frame clones and misses some; the assay was immunoSEQ multiplex PCR. The sample lists 1.6 million or so clones, more than 95% seen once, with roughly 1.2% in the top ten. The CDR3 consists of 17 residues. Germline CDR1 and CDR2: MDHEN and SYDVKM. Trimming stripped 9 bases from V and 2 bases from J, with 26 bases between. The V gene is TRBV28, the J gene TRBJ2-7; tentative D call: TRBD1 (6 bases). The origin of this receptor is a man aged 30-40 years in good health. Sequencing was carried out using naive CD4+ T cells sorted from blood. The subset: CD45RA+ positively selected. The chain's CDR3 is CARTGLDRRRLPYEQYF. For the CDR3, the DNA is TGTGCCAGGACGGGGCTTGACAGGAGAAGGCTACCCTACGAGCAGTACTTC.